The 8 T cell receptor beta chains below all came from one sample that was sequenced in a study of shared clonotypes between healthy human individuals. Sequencing used immunoSEQ multiplex PCR; TCRdb keeps in-frame clones, though not all of them. The table records some 2,400,000 clones, approximately 94% of them present only once. The specimen was naive CD4+ T cells sorted from blood. Subset meaning: CD45RA+ positively selected. The origin of the receptors is a man younger than 30 in good health.

This chain joins TRBV6-1 and TRBJ1-2; tentatively, D is TRBD1 (5 bases). Germline V gene sequence: CDR1 MNHNS, CDR2 SASEGT. The CDR3 is made up of 14 amino acids. Trimming removed 11 bases from V and 4 bases from J, with 20 bases in between. CDR3 DNA sequence: TGTGCCGCGAGAGACCAGGGAAGGGGCTATGGCTACACCTTC. Encoded protein: CAARDQGRGYGYTF.

J is TRBJ2-1 and V is TRBV10-1; D may be TRBD2 (5 bases). The germline V gene has CDR1 WNHNN and CDR2 SYGVQD (reference sequence). The CDR3 runs to 14 residues. The V and J ends lost 4 bases and 8 bases respectively, with 15 bases between them. DNA for the CDR3: TGCGCCAGCAGTGTTGTACATCGAGCGGATGAGCAGTTCTTC. It is translated as CASSVVHRADEQFF.

This chain uses TRBV14 with TRBJ2-7; 8 positions match TRBD1. CDR3 length: 15 amino acids. Trimming cost V 1 base and J 5 bases; bases outside gene matches: 7. Germline V gives CDR1 SGHDN, CDR2 FVKESK. CDR3 nucleotides: TGTGCCAGCAGCCAAGGATCGCAGGGGGCACACGAGCAGTACTTC. Its translation: CASSQGSQGAHEQYF.

This chain joins TRBV4-3 and TRBJ1-5, with D uncertain. The length of the CDR3 is 15 residues. Germline V gives CDR1 LGHNA, CDR2 YSLEER. The V and J ends lost 1 base and 7 bases respectively, with 14 bases between them. The DNA for the CDR3 is TGCGCCAGCAGCCAAGTTACCGGGCCGTCACAGCCCCAGCATTTT. Its protein product is CASSQVTGPSQPQHF.

The chain uses TRBV30 and TRBJ2-1, with 7 nucleotides matching TRBD2. Germline V CDR1 and CDR2: GTSNPN, SVGIG (reference sequence). V lost 4 bases, J lost 6 bases, and 18 bases stayed unmatched. The CDR3 contains 17 residues. As DNA, the CDR3 is TGTGCCTGGATAGCGGGCCCGACCCTGACAGTGTTCAATGAGCAGTTCTTC. It yields the protein CAWIAGPTLTVFNEQFF.

This chain joins TRBV28 and TRBJ1-5; D is undetermined. V lost 1 base and J lost 0, with 7 bases in between. This CDR3 region has 15 residues. Germline CDR1 is MDHEN and CDR2 is SYDVKM. The CDR3 sequence is CASSLSGPSNQPQHF. The DNA for the CDR3 is TGTGCCAGCAGTTTATCCGGACCTAGCAATCAGCCCCAGCATTTT.

The CDR3 reads CASSIIKSWGAGELFF. The CDR3 nucleotides are TGTGCCAGTAGTATTATTAAGTCGTGGGGGGCCGGGGAGCTGTTTTTT. The chain uses TRBV19 and TRBJ2-2; D is perhaps TRBD2 (6 bases). CDR1 is LNHDA, CDR2 SQIVND, per germline (reference sequence). Trimming shortened V by 3 bases and J by 6 bases, and 17 bases separated the two germline ends. The CDR3 consists of 16 residues. Supplemented by reference TRBV19 and TRBJ2-2, the full variable domain reads DGGITQSPKYLFRKEGQNVTLSCEQNLNHDAMYWYRQDPGQGLRLIYYSQIVNDFQKGDIAEGYSVSREKKESFPLTVTSAQKNPTAFYLCASSIIKSWGAGELFFGEGSRLTVL.

The chain combines TRBV5-1 with TRBJ2-1; TRBD1 aligns across 7 bases. Germline V CDR1 and CDR2: SGHRS, YFSETQ. CDR3 length equals 16 residues. J gave up 8 bases and V 0 bases, and 11 bases lay outside the gene matches. CDR3 sequence: CASSLAGSGGWDEQFF. CDR3 sequence (DNA): TGCGCCAGCAGCTTGGCAGGGTCAGGGGGTTGGGATGAGCAGTTCTTC.